Reported below is one TCR beta chain. This sample is drawn from a study of blood T cell repertoires in COVID-19. On the study more broadly: Material from acute and convalescent COVID-19 was sourced from the United States, Italy and Spain. T cells, B-cell-depleted T cells, or PBMCs provided the cDNA or gDNA that served as material.

As processed by the authors: Cell counts per sample came from amplifying reference gene primers. Generated by immunoSEQ multiplex PCR, the TCRdb table keeps only in-frame clones and is missing some. For V, J and clone size, that table is used; D and trimming come from the DNA. This table holds approximately 100,000 clones, 70% to 90% found once. The source is a human donor in a cohort sampled during active COVID-19. Sequencing input: peripheral blood.

This CDR3 is CASSAQAGTEAFF. In nucleotides, the CDR3 is TGTGCCAGCAGTGCCCAGGCGGGTACTGAAGCTTTCTTT. V is TRBV2 and J is TRBJ1-1, with D unclear. V lost 4 bases, J lost 5 bases, and 11 bases lay in between. The CDR3 spans 13 residues. CDR1 and CDR2 (germline): SNHLY, FYNNEI. The entire variable domain, with the rest obtained from reference TRBV2 and TRBJ1-1, is as follows: EPEVTQTPSHQVTQMGQEVILRCVPISNHLYFYWYRQILGQKVEFLVSFYNNEISEKSEIFDDQFSVERPDGSNFTLKIRSTKLEDSAMYFCASSAQAGTEAFFGQGTRLTVV.